The entry below gives a single TCR beta chain sequence along with its context. As yet, its antigen is unknown. This entry is derived from a study of cytomegalovirus exposure and HLA in healthy donors. Study-level points and caveats: Common viral pathogens (according to a later analysis) appeared linked to several of the most significant clusters. In a later analysis, a genetic analysis reported fewer productive-TCR N-insertions in an Asian-associated ancestry cluster than the cohort average.

Germline lookup yields CDR1 SEHNR and CDR2 FQNEAQ (reference sequence). The CDR3 loop spans 16 amino acids. Germline trimming cut 3 bases from V and 4 bases from J; bases unmatched to any gene: 6. 13 Jbeta primers and 60 Vbeta primers were used for the PCR. Original data processing: Later, an analysis found around 77 million unique TCR beta chains, and roughly 10 million of these were shared. TCRdb's table, derived via immunoSEQ multiplex PCR, lists solely in-frame clones and lacks some. The V and J calls and the clone size are those of that table, but D and trimming were determined from the DNA. The sample includes 150,000 to 170,000 clones, 70% to 90% seen only once; the top ten take approximately 5.6%.

The specimen was PBMCs. The clonotype comes from a woman aged 40 to 50 in good health and CMV-seropositive. This chain links TRBV7-9 with TRBJ2-2, with TRBD2 matching over 9 bases. Written as DNA, the CDR3 is TGTGCCAGCAGCTTGGCTAGCGGGGTATCCACCGGGGAGCTGTTTTTT. This gives the protein CASSLASGVSTGELFF.